This record covers a single T cell receptor (beta chain). This sample was included in a study of CD8+CD57+ T cells in acquired aplastic anemia. On the study more broadly: Sorted CD4+ and CD8+ cells gave a mean 3.2 ug DNA, range roughly 0.18 to 27.4 ug.

Researchers used genomic DNA as the template to profile TCR beta VDJ and CDR3. TCRdb itself ran the reads through MiXCR, one entry per CDR3 protein. Here the sample spans about 420,000 distinct CDR3 sequences, about two thirds being singletons. This CDR3 comprises 12 residues. V gave up 4 bases and J gave up 5 bases, with 6 bases separating them. The germline CDR1 and CDR2 sequences are KGHDR and SFDVKD. The chain recombines TRBV24-1 with TRBJ2-3; the D is unclear. Input material: sorted CD4+, CD8+, or CD8+CD57+ T cells (not recorded which) from PBMCs. This receptor was taken from a human donor in good health, serving as a control. CDR3 sequence: CATSEVEDTQYF. The CDR3, as DNA: TGTGCCACCAGTGAGGTTGAAGATACGCAGTATTTT.